Listed here are 29 T cell receptor beta chains from one sample, sequenced in a study of Ad26.COV2.S vaccination and SARS-CoV-2 variants. Treatment given: over 15 received Ad26.COV2.S at low or high dose, single or two shots; a few received placebo; per-sample allocation not given. Samples analyzed were those drawn on day 63 after the first vaccine or placebo injection. Repertoires were generated with immunoSEQ multiplex PCR, while TCRdb's copy carries only in-frame clones and drops some. The sample has about 350,000 clones; approximately 86% are singletons. Sequencing was performed on peripheral blood, taken in a trial of Ad26.COV2.S vaccine versus placebo. The source of these receptors is a person between 18 and 65 years old who received the Ad26.COV2.S COVID-19 vaccine or a placebo.

V gene TRBV7-2 combines with J gene TRBJ2-5; perhaps TRBD2 as D (5 bases). The CDR3 is made up of 14 amino acids. The germline V and J ends were trimmed by 4 bases and 5 bases, with 14 bases remaining between them. Germline V gene lookup returns CDR1 SGHTA and CDR2 FQGNSA. The DNA for the CDR3 is TGTGCCAGCAGCTCGAGACGGGATTTGGAGACCCAGTACTTC. This sequence encodes CASSSRRDLETQYF.

The V and J genes are TRBV7-3 and TRBJ2-1; 7 bases agree with TRBD2. This CDR3 spans 18 amino acids. The junction had 9 bases not matched to a gene; V was cut back by 1 base and J by 0 bases. Germline V lookup: CDR1 SGHTA, CDR2 FQGTGA. The CDR3 region is CASSLNVGGGSSYNEQFF. In DNA, the CDR3 is TGTGCCAGCAGCTTAAATGTCGGGGGAGGGAGCTCCTACAATGAGCAGTTCTTC.

The CDR3 coding sequence is TGTGCCAGTAATGGACAGGGTAGTGGCTACACCTTC. This encodes CASNGQGSGYTF. The chain links TRBV19 to TRBJ1-2; 8 nucleotides align to TRBD1. Germline loops: CDR1 LNHDA, CDR2 SQIVND (reference sequence). The CDR3 sequence is 12 residues long. Trimming at V came to 7 bases and at J to 7 bases, leaving 5 bases not matched to a gene. Based on the CDR3 plus reference TRBV19 and TRBJ1-2, the full variable domain is DGGITQSPKYLFRKEGQNVTLSCEQNLNHDAMYWYRQDPGQGLRLIYYSQIVNDFQKGDIAEGYSVSREKKESFPLTVTSAQKNPTAFYLCASNGQGSGYTFGSGTRLTVV.

V is TRBV18 and J is TRBJ1-1, with D possibly matching TRBD1 (5 bases). The germline V gene encodes CDR1 KGHSH and CDR2 LQKENI. This CDR3 is 15 amino acids long. The V end lost 6 bases, the J end lost 5 bases, and 19 bases lay between the germline ends. DNA for the CDR3: TGTGCCAGCTCCACGGATAGTGGGGCGAGGACTGAAGCTTTCTTT. Translated, it gives CASSTDSGARTEAFF.

The chain uses TRBV24-1 and TRBJ1-2; perhaps TRBD1 as D (5 bases). CDR1 and CDR2 (germline): KGHDR, SFDVKD. V lost 1 base, J lost 8 bases, and 10 bases lay in between. The CDR3 sequence is 13 residues long. CDR3 protein: CATSDFAGIGYTF. CDR3 in DNA: TGTGCCACCAGTGATTTCGCAGGGATCGGCTACACCTTC.

The chain employs TRBV7-2 and TRBJ2-7; no reliable D call. Germline CDR1 and CDR2: SGHTA and FQGNSA. This CDR3 has 14 amino acids. Trimming took 5 bases from V and 2 from J, leaving 13 bases between them. CDR3 loop: CASSLRAPPYEQYF. CDR3 bases: TGTGCCAGCAGCCTCCGGGCCCCCCCCTACGAGCAGTACTTC.

The chain links TRBV20-1 to TRBJ2-7; 7 bases are a match to TRBD2. Trimming cost V 3 bases and J 6 bases; bases outside gene matches: 2. Germline V gene lookup returns CDR1 DFQATT and CDR2 SNEGSKA (reference sequence). This CDR3 region has 11 residues. CDR3 bases: TGCAGTGCTAGCGGGAGGCCCGAGCAGTACTTC. Residues: CSASGRPEQYF.

V gene TRBV7-2 combines with J gene TRBJ1-1; tentatively, D is TRBD1 (5 bases). The germline V gene encodes CDR1 SGHTA and CDR2 FQGNSA. The CDR3 runs 16 residues. Trimming took 6 bases from V and 5 from J, leaving 22 bases between them. The CDR3 reads CASRFLLGGAETEAFF. The CDR3 DNA is TGTGCCAGCAGATTTTTACTCGGAGGGGCAGAAACTGAAGCTTTCTTT.

Ten or more counts support this clone. The chain combines TRBV4-1 with TRBJ2-1; TRBD1 might be the D (5 bases). V shed 0 bases and J shed 8 bases, with 17 bases lying between them. The CDR3 is made up of 16 amino acids. Per the germline V gene, CDR1 is MGHRA and CDR2 is YSYEKL. CDR3 loop: CASSQDQGYETDEQFF. The CDR3 DNA is TGCGCCAGCAGCCAAGATCAGGGATACGAGACTGATGAGCAGTTCTTC.

The V call is TRBV9, the J call TRBJ2-7; TRBD2 matches at 9 bases. Trimming removed 4 bases from V and 3 bases from J; junction bases left unmatched: 11. This CDR3 comprises 16 residues. CDR1 and CDR2 (germline): SGDLS, YYNGEE. The CDR3 DNA follows: TGTGCCAGCAGCCCTAGCCCACAGCGGGGGGACTACGAGCAGTACTTC. Amino acid sequence: CASSPSPQRGDYEQYF. Filled out from reference TRBV9 and TRBJ2-7, the complete variable domain reads DSGVTQTPKHLITATGQRVTLRCSPRSGDLSVYWYQQSLDQGLQFLIQYYNGEERAKGNILERFSAQQFPDLHSELNLSSLELGDSALYFCASSPSPQRGDYEQYFGPGTRLTVT.

This clone was seen repeatedly, ten times or more. The chain carries TRBV7-6 and TRBJ2-2, with TRBD2 matching over 10 bases. The CDR3 length is 15 residues. CDR1 is SGHVS, CDR2 FNYEAQ, per germline. J gave up 7 bases and V 3 bases, and 5 bases lay outside the gene matches. CDR3 nucleotide sequence: TGTGCCAGCAGCTTGCCTAGCGGGAGTGGCGGGGAGCTGTTTTTT. Amino acids: CASSLPSGSGGELFF.

Here the CDR3 reads CASTWGNTEAFF. For the CDR3, the DNA is TGTGCCAGCACCTGGGGGAACACTGAAGCTTTCTTT. The rearrangement joins TRBV2 to TRBJ1-1; D gene unclear. The CDR3 runs to 12 residues. The germline V gene has CDR1 SNHLY and CDR2 FYNNEI. The ends were cut back, 7 bases at V and 1 base at J, with 7 bases in the middle.

This chain uses TRBV6-5 with TRBJ2-7; D tentatively reads TRBD1 or TRBD2 (5 bases each). Germline V gene sequence: CDR1 MNHEY, CDR2 SVGAGI. With 5 bases removed from V and 3 bases from J, the gap between germline ends came to 14 bases. The CDR3 length is 14 residues. The CDR3 loop reads CASSMQGEGYEQYF. The DNA of the CDR3 is TGTGCCAGCAGTATGCAGGGAGAAGGCTACGAGCAGTACTTC.

V is TRBV12-3 or TRBV12-4 and J is TRBJ2-1, with D uncertain. Trimming cost V 6 bases and J 0 bases, with 6 bases left between them. The CDR3 consists of 13 residues. The CDR3 bases are TGTGCCAGCAGGACAAGCTCCTACAATGAGCAGTTCTTC. Translation gives CASRTSSYNEQFF.

The DNA for the CDR3 is TGTGCCAGCAGTTTTTCGACAGGGGGCGGTCAGCCCCAGCATTTT. As protein: CASSFSTGGGQPQHF. The chain uses TRBV6-5 and TRBJ1-5, with 10 bases lining up with TRBD1. J gave up 6 bases and V 4 bases, and 6 bases lay outside the gene matches. The CDR3 is 15 amino acids. Germline CDR1 and CDR2: MNHEY and SVGAGI.

The V and J genes are TRBV11-2 and TRBJ2-1; D is ambiguous. The ends were cut back, 2 bases at V and 9 bases at J, with 8 bases in the middle. Germline CDR1 and CDR2: SGHAT and FQNNGV. CDR3 length: 12 amino acids. The DNA of the CDR3 is TGTGCCAGCAGCTTACTAGAGCTTGAGCAGTTCTTC. This sequence encodes CASSLLELEQFF.

This rearrangement joins TRBV7-2 to TRBJ2-7; 8 bases are a match to TRBD1. The CDR3 has 15 amino acids. The J segment lost 0 bases and the V segment lost 2 bases, leaving 3 bases of the junction unmatched. Germline V gene lookup returns CDR1 SGHTA and CDR2 FQGNSA. The CDR3 nucleotides read TGTGCCAGCAGCTTATGGGGACAGGTCTCCTACGAGCAGTACTTC. Translation gives CASSLWGQVSYEQYF.

The J gene is TRBJ1-4, the V gene TRBV2; 7 positions match TRBD1. This CDR3 has 12 residues. V trimming: 9 bases; J trimming: 5 bases; junction bases outside the gene matches: 3. CDR1 and CDR2 (germline): SNHLY, FYNNEI. The DNA of the CDR3 is TGTGCCAGTGTGGGACAGAATGAAAAACTGTTTTTT. Amino acid sequence: CASVGQNEKLFF.

The V and J genes are TRBV7-9 and TRBJ2-7; no firm D call. The CDR3 contains 15 residues. With 7 bases removed from V and 1 base from J, the gap between germline ends came to 17 bases. Germline values: CDR1 SEHNR, CDR2 FQNEAQ (reference sequence). DNA of the CDR3: TGTGCCAGCACCAACAAGCAGGCAGGTTCCTACGAGCAGTACTTC. Its translation is CASTNKQAGSYEQYF.

The rearrangement uses TRBV7-9 and TRBJ2-1; 8 nucleotides line up with TRBD1. J was trimmed by 7 bases and V by 5 bases; bases with no gene match: 10. Per the germline V gene, CDR1 is SEHNR and CDR2 is FQNEAQ (reference sequence). The CDR3 loop spans 15 amino acids. DNA of the CDR3: TGTGCCAGCAGCACCAACCGGGACAGGCGGAATGAGCAGTTCTTC. Its protein is CASSTNRDRRNEQFF. The full variable domain, with the rest looked up from reference TRBV7-9 and TRBJ2-1, is DTGVSQNPRHKITKRGQNVTFRCDPISEHNRLYWYRQTLGQGPEFLTYFQNEAQLEKSRLLSDRFSAERPKGSFSTLEIQRTEQGDSAMYLCASSTNRDRRNEQFFGPGTRLTVL.

There are a few counts of this clone. The V gene is TRBV4-2, the J gene TRBJ1-2; D not certain. Trimming took 0 bases from V and 0 from J, leaving 14 bases between them. CDR1 is LGHNA and CDR2 is YNFKEQ in the germline V gene. This CDR3 has 17 amino acids. The DNA of the CDR3 is TGTGCCAGCAGCCAAGACACCCGCGACCTGGCTAACTATGGCTACACCTTC. Protein: CASSQDTRDLANYGYTF.

This clone has just a few counts. The chain couples TRBV27 to TRBJ1-1; no firm D call. The CDR3 is made up of 13 amino acids. CDR1 and CDR2 from the germline V gene are MNHEY and SMNVEV (reference sequence). Between the trimmed V and J ends, which lost 4 bases and 2 bases, there was a span of 8 bases. CDR3 amino acids: CASSSYGNTEAFF. Here the CDR3 DNA reads TGTGCCAGCAGTTCATACGGTAACACTGAAGCTTTCTTT.

The rearrangement uses TRBV27 and TRBJ1-1, with 9 positions matching TRBD1. V shed 6 bases, J shed 2 bases, and the junction held 4 bases outside the gene matches. This CDR3 is built from 14 residues. CDR1 is MNHEY and CDR2 is SMNVEV in the germline V gene (reference sequence). CDR3 residues: CASSMDRGNTEAFF. Here the CDR3 DNA reads TGTGCCAGCAGCATGGACAGGGGCAACACTGAAGCTTTCTTT.

This chain connects TRBV7-2 to TRBJ2-7, with D maybe TRBD1 (6 bases). Trimming left V 3 bases short and J 7 bases short, with 16 bases between. This CDR3 is built from 14 residues. Germline lookup yields CDR1 SGHTA and CDR2 FQGNSA. For the CDR3, the DNA is TGTGCCAGCAGCTTGGGGTCAAGGGGGAATGAGCAGTACTTC. This codes for CASSLGSRGNEQYF.

V is TRBV29-1 and J is TRBJ2-3; D ambiguous. Looked up from germline, CDR1 is SQVTM and CDR2 is ANQGSEA. Trimming stripped 5 bases from V and 0 bases from J, with 9 bases between. The CDR3 is 13 residues long. The CDR3: CSVRGTSTDTQYF. In DNA form, the CDR3 reads TGCAGCGTTCGAGGAACTAGCACAGATACGCAGTATTTT.

This chain connects TRBV3-1 (or the pseudogene TRBV3-2) to TRBJ2-5; perhaps TRBD1 as D (8 bases). Trimming took off 2 bases at V and 4 bases at J, with 17 bases between the two ends. The CDR3 has 16 amino acids. Per germline, CDR1 LGHDT and CDR2 YNNKEL (reference sequence). CDR3 loop: CASSQPMTGEGETQYF. The CDR3, as DNA: TGTGCCAGCAGCCAACCTATGACAGGGGAGGGAGAGACCCAGTACTTC.

The chain employs TRBV6-2 or TRBV6-3 and TRBJ2-7; 13 nucleotides line up with TRBD2. V gave up 4 bases and J gave up 3 bases; unmatched junction bases: 3. The CDR3 is 15 residues long. CDR1 MNHEY and CDR2 SVGEGT come from the germline V gene. The CDR3 sequence is CASSSWTSGSYEQYF. DNA of the CDR3: TGTGCCAGCAGTTCCTGGACTAGCGGGAGCTACGAGCAGTACTTC.

This rearrangement joins TRBV19 to TRBJ2-7; perhaps TRBD1 as D (5 bases). Germline V gene lookup returns CDR1 LNHDA and CDR2 SQIVND (reference sequence). Trimming cost V 5 bases and J 0 bases, with 8 bases left between them. This CDR3 has 13 amino acids. In DNA, the CDR3 is TGTGCCAGTAGTTTTGACAGCTCCTACGAGCAGTACTTC. It translates to CASSFDSSYEQYF.

This rearrangement joins TRBV28 to TRBJ1-2; no clear D gene. Germline V gene lookup returns CDR1 MDHEN and CDR2 SYDVKM. The CDR3 covers 11 residues. Trimming cost V 2 bases and J 7 bases, with 5 bases left between them. In nucleotides, the CDR3 is TGTGCCAGCAGTTTACTCGGTGGCTACACCTTC. This sequence encodes CASSLLGGYTF.